This T cell receptor (beta chain) was sequenced in a study of cytomegalovirus exposure and HLA in healthy donors. Findings and caveats of the study: Reports state that TCR beta sequences accurately predicted most subjects' HLA-A and HLA-B alleles. Roughly even sequencing depth across donors was the assumption behind the presence/absence analyses. Productive rates of about 87% or about 30% were seen for most TCR beta V segments in an earlier analysis.

Trimming shortened V by 5 bases and J by 4 bases, and 18 bases separated the two germline ends. The CDR3 is made up of 15 amino acids. CDR1 and CDR2 (germline): SGHAT, FQDESV (reference sequence). PCR used 60 Vbeta primers and 13 Jbeta primers. Per the original data handling: In a later analysis, 75 million to 95 million unique TCR beta chains included roughly 11 million shared by two or more donors. The table came from immunoSEQ multiplex PCR; TCRdb's copy has only in-frame clones and leaves some out. V, J and clone size derive from that table, while D and trimming were established from the DNA sequence. The sample lists 60,000 or so clones; approximately 80% were seen once. This clone has more than one count but fewer than ten. Its antigen is still unknown.

This chain uses TRBV11-1 with TRBJ2-7, with TRBD2 as a possible D gene (6 bases). The origin of this receptor is a middle-aged woman in good health and CMV-seropositive. The sequenced material came from PBMCs. CDR3 loop: CASSRGVGGTYEQYF. For the CDR3, the DNA is TGTGCCAGCAGCCGCGGGGTTGGCGGCACTTACGAGCAGTACTTC.